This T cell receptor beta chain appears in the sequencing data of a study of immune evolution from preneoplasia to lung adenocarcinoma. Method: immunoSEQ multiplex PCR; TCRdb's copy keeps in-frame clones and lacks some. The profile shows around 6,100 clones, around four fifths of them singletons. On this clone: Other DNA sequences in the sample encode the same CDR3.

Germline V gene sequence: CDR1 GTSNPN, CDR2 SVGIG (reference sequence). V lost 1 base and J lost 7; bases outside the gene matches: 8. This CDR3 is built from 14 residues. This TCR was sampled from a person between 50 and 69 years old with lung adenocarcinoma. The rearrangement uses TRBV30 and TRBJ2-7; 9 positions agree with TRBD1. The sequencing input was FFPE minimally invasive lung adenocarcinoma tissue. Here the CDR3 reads CAWSAGDRVREQYF. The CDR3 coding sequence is TGTGCCTGGAGTGCGGGGGACAGGGTGAGGGAGCAGTACTTC.